The 2 T cell receptor beta chains listed next were all sequenced from one sample in a study of OX40 agonist ivuxolimab in advanced cancers. TCRdb's copy holds only in-frame clones and misses some; the assay was immunoSEQ multiplex PCR. The sample has about 60,000 clones, about 89% seen once. The starting material was CD4+ or CD8+ T cells sorted from blood, obtained in a trial of the OX40 agonist ivuxolimab. The source is an adult with an advanced solid tumor such as melanoma, head and neck, liver or kidney cancer.

The chain carries TRBV4-3 and TRBJ1-4; D gene unclear. The CDR3 runs 12 residues. The V end was cut by 0 bases, the J end by 11 bases, with 7 bases between. The V gene's germline CDR1 is LGHNA and CDR2 YSLEER. CDR3 sequence reads: CASSQETSKLFF. The CDR3, as DNA: TGCGCCAGCAGCCAAGAAACGAGCAAACTGTTTTTT.

The V call is TRBV7-6, the J call TRBJ1-3, with D possibly being TRBD1 (5 bases). This CDR3 has 15 amino acids. Deletions cut 2 bases from V and 1 base from J, with 9 bases between. Germline-derived CDR1 and CDR2 are SGHVS and FNYEAQ. The CDR3 protein is CASSLRGRSGNTIYF. The DNA of the CDR3 is TGTGCCAGCAGCTTAAGGGGCAGGTCTGGAAACACCATATATTTT. Complete variable domain (other parts from reference TRBV7-6 and TRBJ1-3): GAGVSQSPRYKVTKRGQDVALRCDPISGHVSLYWYRQALGQGPEFLTYFNYEAQQDKSGLPNDRFSAERPEGSISTLTIQRTEQRDSAMYRCASSLRGRSGNTIYFGEGSWLTVV.